This T cell receptor (beta chain) appears in the sequencing data of a study of human T cells and chemical hapten exposure (TCRdb year 2021). At the level of the whole study: For sensitization, 2% DPC in acetone was applied to a 2 cm by 2 cm area of upper inner arm skin. Patient blood was sampled pre-sensitization (week 0) and at 2, 6 and about 24 weeks after DPC sensitization. Libraries were pooled for sequencing, and per-sample TCR yields varied mainly because of small differences in library volumes within the pool. Throughout the approximately 25-week study period, patients were also given weekly therapeutic DPC doses on the scalp. The mostly female patient cohort included alopecia areata with under or over 50% scalp involvement, alopecia totalis and alopecia universalis. Patch tests used Finn chambers with 0.01% DPC on the upper back, scored after 6 days by International Contact Dermatitis Research Group standards. The study tracked peripheral blood TCR repertoire changes in vivo during primary and secondary sensitization to the hapten diphenylcyclopropenone (DPC) in alopecia patients. Blood for TCR sequencing was provided by twenty-nine alopecia patients at one to four time points (pre-sensitization, 2, 6 and 24 weeks).

According to the study, the label for this sample's time point signals: pre-sensitization, week 0. The treatment or condition label here, explained by the study, means: therapeutic diphenylcyclopropenone sensitization with weekly scalp DPC. Blood at each patch-test visit was drawn before the patch test was applied. Patients were considered eligible if aged 18 to 70, diagnosed with alopecia and deemed suitable for DPC therapy, and patients were excluded if pregnant. Unfractionated whole blood was collected in Tempus Blood RNA tubes, and total RNA was extracted from that blood. The paper's findings and limits, for the study overall: Patch test score correlated positively with the number of PT1 expanded TCRs, reaching significance at thresholds 8, 16 and 32 but not at 4. Repeated subsampling changed both the strength of the expansion versus patch-test correlation and the threshold at which the correlation became significant. The number of TCRs above 1 in 1000 frequency did not change with DPC sensitization; there was no evidence of global repertoire structure alterations. Expanded TCRs formed significantly more large CDR3 similarity clusters than pre-sensitization or healthy control sets, consistent with antigen-driven responses. Because all patients had alopecia, a presumed autoimmune disease, the immune response of the patients might differ from that of healthy individuals.

This clonotype was seen only a few times. Which antigen it targets is not known. No base quality values were provided; no much bigger clone lies one nucleotide off. The method behind the library was RACE. Data came from a NextSeq 500. During library preparation, unique molecular identifiers were attached to individual cDNA molecules so that TCRs could be counted quantitatively and reproducibly. From each blood RNA sample, both TCR alpha and TCR beta chains were sequenced. From the authors' description of their analysis: The median number of TCRs per sample was around 100,000, ranging from 23,224 to 690,600. The Decombinator software suite was used to annotate the V, J and CDR3 of the TCR reads. To make PS versus PT1 abundance plots, every sample was subsampled to the same number of TCRs (28,000). Expanded TCRs were defined as absent before sensitization and observed at least eight times at the 2-week time point. TCRdb's own reprocessing of the public reads used fastp at Q25 and MiXCR and kept productive beta chains. Here each entry gathers all rows of one CDR3 protein and keeps the most common genes and DNA. The V and J calls were determined by TCRdb, not by the authors. The sample table records about 60,000 distinct CDR3 sequences; about 10% of these occur just once. The ten largest make up approximately 4.2% of the sample.

V loses 8 bases of germline sequence and J loses 0 bases, and the interval between the two ends is 11 bases. Reading the germline V gene (reference sequence) gives CDR1 DFQATT and CDR2 SNEGSKA. The CDR3, cysteine through phenylalanine, is 13 amino acids long. Only the CDR3 region is kept as DNA, spanning 39 bases read in frame from base 1. The chain was built from TRBV20-1 and TRBJ2-1; a tentative D match to TRBD2 spans 5 bases. Sequencing used whole blood, obtained in connection with sensitization to the hapten diphenylcyclopropenone (DPC). This clonotype was obtained from a woman aged 35 to 49 with alopecia areata. Some clones in this sample may be carry-over from other donors' samples. CDR3 sequence: CSLSGSSYNEQFF. The nucleotide sequence reads as follows: TGCAGTCTATCGGGGAGCTCCTACAATGAGCAGTTCTTC.